Listed below are T cell receptor beta chains from one sample, sequenced in a study of T cell responses to AZD1222 COVID-19 vaccine. Profiled with immunoSEQ multiplex PCR; TCRdb holds only in-frame clones, not every one. The data hold more than 80,000 clones, with 70% to 90% observed a single time. The sample here was peripheral blood, taken 28 days after the second AZD1222 dose. These receptors were collected from an adult who received the AZD1222 COVID-19 vaccine. The CDR3 runs from the conserved cysteine through the conserved F or W. D genes are given only for firm matches. Only part of the rows carry a size: once, few, many, or a class if the clone is expanded.

d_gene	v_gene	j_gene	abundance	CDR3aa	CDR3nt
TRBD2	TRBV15	TRBJ2-5	-	CATSRGRGTSGSAAGETQYF	TGTGCCACCAGCAGAGGACGTGGGACTAGCGGGAGTGCCGCCGGTGAGACCCAGTACTTC
-	TRBV2	TRBJ1-1	few	CASHLLQETEAFF	TGTGCCAGCCACCTTTTACAGGAGACTGAAGCTTTCTTT
-	TRBV20-1	TRBJ2-2	-	CSASEIYFPDTGELFF	TGCAGTGCTAGTGAGATATACTTTCCGGACACCGGGGAGCTGTTTTTT
-	TRBV16	TRBJ1-2	once	CASSQSERDKIANYGYTF	TGTGCCAGCAGCCAATCCGAGAGGGACAAAATAGCTAACTATGGCTACACCTTC
-	TRBV6-5	TRBJ2-7	-	CASSYSGTYSYEQYF	TGTGCCAGCAGTTACTCGGGGACCTACTCCTACGAGCAGTACTTC
-	TRBV19	TRBJ1-1	-	CASSLQDTEAFF	TGTGCCAGTAGTCTCCAGGACACTGAAGCTTTCTTT
-	TRBV9	TRBJ2-1	few	CASSPLYRARNEQFF	TGTGCCAGCAGCCCCCTTTACAGGGCACGAAATGAGCAGTTCTTC
TRBD1	TRBV5-6	TRBJ2-7	-	CASSFGAGGYEQYF	TGTGCCAGCAGCTTTGGGGCAGGGGGCTACGAGCAGTACTTC
TRBD1	TRBV28	TRBJ1-5	few	CASSLLGGLLGQGKRSGQPQHF	TGTGCCAGCAGCCTTTTGGGGGGCCTTCTAGGACAGGGGAAAAGAAGTGGTCAGCCCCAGCATTTT
-	TRBV9	TRBJ1-3	-	CASSQGPLGNTIYF	TGTGCCAGCAGTCAGGGGCCGTTGGGAAACACCATATATTTT
TRBD2	TRBV5-1	TRBJ2-3	-	CASSERLAASTDTQYF	TGCGCCAGCAGCGAAAGGCTAGCGGCTAGCACAGATACGCAGTATTTT
-	TRBV7-9	TRBJ2-5	-	CASSFGGAETQYF	TGTGCCAGCAGCTTTGGGGGCGCGGAGACCCAGTACTTC
TRBD1	TRBV29-1	TRBJ1-1	once	CSVRDRWSTEAFF	TGCAGCGTTCGGGACAGGTGGAGCACTGAAGCTTTCTTT
TRBD1	TRBV10-3	TRBJ1-4	-	CATRPGQGYATNEKLFF	TGTGCCACCCGCCCGGGACAGGGATATGCAACTAATGAAAAACTGTTTTTT
-	TRBV5-1	TRBJ2-2	-	CASSLVGGELFF	TGCGCCAGCAGCTTGGTCGGAGGGGAGCTGTTTTTT
-	TRBV6-6	TRBJ2-2	many	CASRPFGDTGELFF	TGTGCCAGCAGGCCCTTCGGAGATACCGGGGAGCTGTTTTTT
TRBD2	TRBV3-1/TRBV3-2	TRBJ2-7	medium-sized	CASSLTRGRGSSYEQYF	TGTGCCAGCAGCCTTACCCGAGGGCGGGGGAGCTCCTACGAGCAGTACTTC
TRBD1	TRBV18	TRBJ1-6	-	CASSFPGQTNSPLHF	TGTGCCAGCTCATTTCCGGGACAGACAAATTCACCCCTCCACTTT
-	TRBV29-1	TRBJ1-1	-	CSVARNRNTEAFF	TGCAGCGTCGCCCGAAACAGGAACACTGAAGCTTTCTTT
-	TRBV6-5	TRBJ1-4	-	CASSTRQTTNEKLFF	TGTGCCAGCAGTACAAGACAGACGACTAATGAAAAACTGTTTTTT
TRBD1	TRBV5-1	TRBJ1-2	-	CASSLGQGSNYGYTF	TGCGCCAGCAGCTTGGGACAGGGGAGCAACTATGGCTACACCTTC
TRBD1	TRBV3-1/TRBV3-2	TRBJ2-7	-	CASSQPGQHYEQYF	TGTGCCAGCAGCCAGCCGGGACAGCACTACGAGCAGTACTTC
TRBD1	TRBV30	TRBJ2-5	few	CAWSRDRGLKTQYF	TGTGCCTGGAGCCGGGACAGGGGTTTGAAGACCCAGTACTTC
-	TRBV7-9	TRBJ2-5	-	CASSLSRAETQYF	TGTGCCAGCAGCTTGAGCCGAGCAGAGACCCAGTACTTC
TRBD2	TRBV28	TRBJ2-3	-	CASSSQTSGGPSTDTQYF	TGTGCCAGCAGTTCCCAGACTAGCGGGGGGCCTTCCACAGATACGCAGTATTTT
TRBD1	TRBV14	TRBJ2-7	-	CASSHGQGVYEQYF	TGTGCCAGCAGCCACGGACAGGGGGTATACGAGCAGTACTTC
-	TRBV5-1	TRBJ2-2	-	CASSLGSNTGELFF	TGCGCCAGCAGCTTGGGGTCGAACACCGGGGAGCTGTTTTTT
TRBD1	TRBV6-5	TRBJ2-7	-	CASSYGGRDRGREQYF	TGTGCCAGCAGTTATGGGGGACGAGACAGGGGCCGCGAGCAGTACTTC
-	TRBV30	TRBJ2-6	once	CALTEGGANVLTF	TGTGCCCTGACCGAGGGTGGGGCCAACGTCCTGACTTTC
-	TRBV10-3	TRBJ2-2	-	CAISEAVMFF	TGTGCCATCAGTGAGGCAGTAATGTTTTTT
-	TRBV19	TRBJ1-2	-	CASSRDTANYGYTF	TGTGCCAGTAGCCGGGACACCGCTAACTATGGCTACACCTTC
TRBD1	TRBV5-1	TRBJ2-2	-	CASSYTTGANTGELFF	TGCGCCAGCAGTTATACGACAGGGGCTAACACCGGGGAGCTGTTTTTT
-	TRBV30	TRBJ2-4	-	CAWSVQGGGIQYF	TGTGCCTGGAGTGTCCAGGGCGGTGGCATTCAGTACTTC
TRBD2	TRBV5-1	TRBJ2-1	-	CASSLTSGGAKDEQFF	TGCGCCAGCAGCTTGACTAGCGGGGGGGCCAAGGATGAGCAGTTCTTC
-	TRBV24-1	TRBJ1-5	few	CATSDVGAHQPQHF	TGTGCCACCAGTGATGTGGGGGCGCATCAGCCCCAGCATTTT
-	TRBV7-3	TRBJ1-2	-	CASSLSREDGYTF	TGTGCCAGCAGCTTATCCAGGGAAGATGGCTACACCTTC
-	TRBV11-1	TRBJ1-6	-	CASSLPNKALHF	TGTGCCAGCAGCTTACCCAACAAGGCTCTCCACTTT
TRBD1	TRBV5-6	TRBJ2-7	-	CASSPGQGSYEQYF	TGTGCCAGCAGCCCCGGACAGGGGTCCTACGAGCAGTACTTC
-	TRBV7-3	TRBJ1-2	-	CASRLSSLGPSNYGYTF	TGTGCCAGCAGGCTTTCATCCCTGGGACCCTCGAACTATGGCTACACCTTC
TRBD2	TRBV9	TRBJ2-3	-	CASSVGAGAGTDTQYF	TGTGCCAGCAGCGTAGGGGCGGGAGCGGGCACAGATACGCAGTATTTT
-	TRBV7-2	TRBJ2-7	-	CASSLVGEPEYEQYF	TGTGCCAGCAGCTTAGTAGGGGAACCTGAATACGAGCAGTACTTC
-	TRBV12-1	TRBJ2-7	-	CASSLSSGPSYEQYF	TGTGCCAGCAGCCTCTCATCCGGGCCATCCTACGAGCAGTACTTC
-	TRBV5-1	TRBJ2-1	few	CASSLVLPSSYNEQFF	TGCGCCAGCAGCTTGGTACTCCCCAGCTCCTACAATGAGCAGTTCTTC
-	TRBV28	TRBJ1-5	few	CASSLSGVSNQPQHF	TGTGCCAGCAGTTTATCAGGGGTAAGCAATCAGCCCCAGCATTTT
-	TRBV28	TRBJ2-1	-	CASSSNVREQFF	TGTGCCAGCAGTTCTAACGTGCGGGAGCAGTTCTTC
TRBD2	TRBV2	TRBJ2-2	-	CASRLAGGATGELFF	TGTGCCAGCAGATTAGCGGGGGGAGCCACCGGGGAGCTGTTTTTT
TRBD1	TRBV29-1	TRBJ1-2	-	CSVTATGTNYGYTF	TGCAGCGTTACGGCGACAGGGACTAACTATGGCTACACCTTC
-	TRBV7-9	TRBJ1-5	-	CASSSAGEVGQPQHF	TGTGCCAGCAGCTCCGCAGGGGAAGTTGGACAGCCCCAGCATTTT
-	TRBV11-2	TRBJ1-6	once	CASSPIRDRSIGDNSPLHF	TGTGCCAGCAGCCCAATCCGGGACCGATCAATTGGGGATAATTCACCCCTCCACTTT
-	TRBV29-1	TRBJ2-3	-	CSVVPGSTDTQYF	TGCAGCGTTGTGCCGGGGTCCACAGATACGCAGTATTTT
-	TRBV28	TRBJ1-1	-	CASSSVEVAFF	TGTGCCAGCAGTTCCGTGGAGGTAGCTTTCTTT
-	TRBV25-1	TRBJ1-2	-	CASSDWAGAFYGYTF	TGTGCCAGCAGTGATTGGGCCGGGGCTTTCTATGGCTACACCTTC